The 27 T cell receptor beta chains reported below all come from one sample, sequenced in a study of blood T cell repertoires in COVID-19. Repertoires were generated with immunoSEQ multiplex PCR, while TCRdb's copy carries only in-frame clones and drops some. This table holds around 200,000 clones, roughly 80% found once. Sequenced input: peripheral blood. These receptors originate from a human donor in a cohort sampled during active COVID-19.

V gene TRBV30 combines with J gene TRBJ1-5; TRBD1 is a possible D gene (6 bases). Trimming removed 5 bases from V and 3 bases from J, with 17 bases in between. This CDR3 is 15 amino acids long. Germline values: CDR1 GTSNPN, CDR2 SVGIG (reference sequence). The CDR3 sequence is CAWSRQAGVNQPQHF. DNA for the CDR3: TGTGCCTGGTCCCGCCAAGCAGGGGTCAATCAGCCCCAGCATTTT.

The rearrangement links TRBV11-3 to TRBJ2-7; perhaps TRBD1 as D (7 bases). The germline CDR1 and CDR2 sequences are SGHNT and YENEEA. The V end was cut by 2 bases, the J end by 6 bases, with 8 bases between. The CDR3 totals 12 residues. The CDR3 is CASSLQGGEQYF. DNA for the CDR3: TGTGCCAGCAGCTTACAGGGGGGCGAGCAGTACTTC.

J is TRBJ2-1 and V is TRBV30; 16 nucleotides agree with TRBD2. Trimming cost V 0 bases and J 8 bases; bases outside gene matches: 1. Per the germline V gene, CDR1 is GTSNPN and CDR2 is SVGIG (reference sequence). The CDR3 consists of 15 residues. The CDR3 region is CAWSVGTSGRDEQFF. The CDR3 nucleotides read TGTGCCTGGAGTGTAGGGACTAGCGGGAGGGATGAGCAGTTCTTC.

The rearrangement joins TRBV23-1 to TRBJ2-7; 11 nucleotides line up with TRBD2. TRBV23-1 carries the ORF label, with uncertain function. V gave up 0 bases and J gave up 0 bases; unmatched junction bases: 4. The CDR3 totals 17 residues. This CDR3 reads CASSQSALAGGSYEQYF. The DNA of the CDR3 is TGCGCCAGCAGTCAATCAGCCCTAGCGGGAGGCTCCTACGAGCAGTACTTC.

As to this clone: This sample also contains other DNA sequences that code for the same CDR3. J is TRBJ1-5 and V is TRBV5-6; D is undetermined. In germline, CDR1 is SGHDT, CDR2 YYEEEE. The CDR3 has 14 residues. Trimming left V 2 bases short and J 4 bases short, with 10 bases between. In DNA form, the CDR3 reads TGTGCCAGCAGCTTTAGGGAGGGAAATCAGCCCCAGCATTTT. It encodes CASSFREGNQPQHF. Together with reference TRBV5-6 and TRBJ1-5, the CDR3 gives the full variable domain: DAGVTQSPTHLIKTRGQQVTLRCSPKSGHDTVSWYQQALGQGPQFIFQYYEEEERQRGNFPDRFSGHQFPNYSSELNVNALLLGDSALYLCASSFREGNQPQHFGDGTRLSIL.

The V call is TRBV21-1, the J call TRBJ2-7; the listed D gene, TRBD2, was not tested against the DNA. TRBV21-1 is labeled a pseudogene. The CDR3 length is 18 residues. The CDR3 is CASSKKGRRVELSYEQYF. The CDR3 DNA reads TGTGCCAGCAGCAAAAAAGGCCGGAGGGTGGAGTTGTCCTACGAGCAGTACTTC.

The chain is built from TRBV28 and TRBJ2-3; TRBD2 agrees at 10 bases. The CDR3 covers 14 residues. V gave up 6 bases and J gave up 4 bases; unmatched junction bases: 4. Looked up from germline, CDR1 is MDHEN and CDR2 is SYDVKM. The CDR3 DNA reads as TGTGCCAGCAGGGATAGCGGGAGGTCAGATACGCAGTATTTT. Translation: CASRDSGRSDTQYF. Complete variable domain (other parts from reference TRBV28 and TRBJ2-3): DVKVTQSSRYLVKRTGEKVFLECVQDMDHENMFWYRQDPGLGLRLIYFSYDVKMKEKGDIPEGYSVSREKKERFSLILESASTNQTSMYLCASRDSGRSDTQYFGPGTRLTVL.

The chain recombines TRBV30 with TRBJ2-2; weak D call: TRBD2 (6 bases). Germline CDR1 is GTSNPN and CDR2 is SVGIG (reference sequence). The V end was cut by 3 bases, the J end by 5 bases, with 13 bases between. This CDR3 has 14 amino acids. This CDR3 reads CAWSKNRGTGELFF. The CDR3 bases are TGTGCCTGGAGCAAGAACCGGGGGACCGGGGAGCTGTTTTTT. Using reference TRBV30 and TRBJ2-2 for the parts outside the CDR3, the full variable domain is SQTIHQWPATLVQPVGSPLSLECTVEGTSNPNLYWYRQAAGRGLQLLFYSVGIGQISSEVPQNLSASRPQDRQFILSSKKLLLSDSGFYLCAWSKNRGTGELFFGEGSRLTVL.

This chain joins TRBV12-3 or TRBV12-4 and TRBJ1-2, with TRBD1 as a possible D gene (5 bases). The CDR3 runs 12 residues. V was clipped by 7 bases and J by 4 bases, with 10 bases between them. The CDR3 DNA follows: TGTGCCAGCACGATTGACAGCTATGGCTACACCTTC. Protein product: CASTIDSYGYTF.

This sequence joins TRBV2 and TRBJ2-6; unclear D gene. The CDR3 loop spans 17 amino acids. V gave up 10 bases and J gave up 0 bases, with 19 bases separating them. Per the germline V gene, CDR1 is SNHLY and CDR2 is FYNNEI. The CDR3 DNA reads TGTGCCACCGACGTAGACACCTTACTCTCTGGGGCCAACGTCCTGACTTTC. It codes for CATDVDTLLSGANVLTF.

This clone turned up a few times. The chain recombines TRBV24-1 with TRBJ2-2; the D gene is possibly TRBD2 (6 bases). V was clipped by 10 bases and J by 5 bases, with 19 bases between them. Germline V gives CDR1 KGHDR, CDR2 SFDVKD. The CDR3 extends over 15 amino acids. The CDR3 loop reads CATTPGGSWTGELFF. CDR3 DNA: TGTGCCACGACCCCAGGAGGGAGTTGGACCGGGGAGCTGTTTTTT.

J is TRBJ1-5 and V is TRBV30; no clear D. V dropped 1 base and J dropped 3 bases, with 10 bases sitting between them. Per the germline V gene, CDR1 is GTSNPN and CDR2 is SVGIG (reference sequence). This CDR3 is built from 14 residues. CDR3 protein: CAWSGNSANQPQHF. The DNA of the CDR3 is TGTGCCTGGAGTGGTAACAGTGCCAATCAGCCCCAGCATTTT.

The rearrangement uses TRBV4-1 and TRBJ2-7; 12 bases agree with TRBD2. CDR3 length: 16 residues. The trim removed 3 bases at V and 2 bases at J, leaving 5 bases unmatched. Germline CDR1 MGHRA, CDR2 YSYEKL. As DNA, the CDR3 is TGCGCCAGCAGCCACCAGACTAGCGGGAGTGCCTACGAGCAGTACTTC. Residues: CASSHQTSGSAYEQYF.

V is TRBV24-1 and J is TRBJ2-1; 13 bases are a match to TRBD2. The CDR3 contains 15 residues. The V gene end was trimmed by 7 bases and the J gene end by 7 bases; junction bases not matched to a gene: 6. Germline V gene data show CDR1 as KGHDR and CDR2 as SFDVKD. The CDR3 sequence is CATSRTSGSLNEQFF. The CDR3 coding sequence is TGTGCCACCAGCAGGACTAGCGGGAGTCTTAATGAGCAGTTCTTC.

As regards this clone: This CDR3 is also generated by other DNA sequences in the sample. The chain is built from TRBV5-1 and TRBJ1-1; 10 bases agree with TRBD1. The junction had 5 bases not matched to a gene; V was cut back by 4 bases and J by 5 bases. CDR1 and CDR2 (germline): SGHRS, YFSETQ. CDR3 size: 14 residues. The CDR3 sequence: CASSPTGGWTEAFF. CDR3 in DNA: TGCGCCAGCAGCCCGACAGGGGGCTGGACTGAAGCTTTCTTT.

The J gene is TRBJ2-7, the V gene TRBV7-9, with no clear D. V lost 2 bases and J lost 5, with 4 bases in between. The germline gives CDR1 SEHNR, CDR2 FQNEAQ (reference sequence). This CDR3 region has 11 residues. Written as DNA, the CDR3 is TGTGCCAGCAGCTTACAGAACGAGCAGTACTTC. It is translated as CASSLQNEQYF.

The gene calls are TRBV13 and TRBJ2-1, with 8 positions matching TRBD2. Germline V lookup: CDR1 PRHDT, CDR2 FYEKMQ (reference sequence). V trimming: 0 bases; J trimming: 12 bases; junction bases outside the gene matches: 19. There are 18 residues in the CDR3. The CDR3 DNA reads as TGTGCCAGCAGCTTAGGACCAACCGGGACTAGTGTTTTTGAGCTGCAGTTCTTC. Its translation is CASSLGPTGTSVFELQFF.

This clone was detected once. This chain connects TRBV12-3 or TRBV12-4 to TRBJ2-5; TRBD1 matches at 8 bases. The V and J ends lost 6 bases and 4 bases, in that order; junction bases with no gene match: 4. The CDR3 totals 13 residues. Written as DNA, the CDR3 is TGTGCCAGCAGCGACAGGGGAAGAGAGACCCAGTACTTC. Translating gives CASSDRGRETQYF.

The chain carries TRBV19 and TRBJ1-2, with 10 nucleotides matching TRBD1. The CDR3 contains 15 residues. Germline V gene lookup returns CDR1 LNHDA and CDR2 SQIVND (reference sequence). With 3 bases clipped from V and 2 bases from J, the junction kept 3 bases outside the gene matches. CDR3 in amino acids: CASSIRTGGNYGYTF. In nucleotides, the CDR3 is TGTGCCAGTAGTATTCGGACAGGGGGAAACTATGGCTACACCTTC.

CDR3 nucleotides: TGTGCCAGTAGTCTGAGTATGTACACTGAAGCTTTCTTT. Translating it yields CASSLSMYTEAFF. This chain joins TRBV19 and TRBJ1-1; D uncertain. The CDR3 spans 13 residues. Germline CDR1 LNHDA, CDR2 SQIVND (reference sequence). Trimming shortened V by 5 bases and J by 3 bases, and 10 bases separated the two germline ends.

The gene calls are TRBV4-3 and TRBJ2-7, with a tentative D call TRBD2 (6 bases). This CDR3 comprises 15 residues. From germline, CDR1 is LGHNA and CDR2 YSLEER. Trimming left V 5 bases short and J 1 base short, with 15 bases between. DNA for the CDR3: TGCGCCAGCAGCTATATGAGCGGAGGGTCCTACGAGCAGTACTTC. This gives the protein CASSYMSGGSYEQYF.

The chain has TRBV27 and TRBJ2-2; D not resolved. Germline lookup yields CDR1 MNHEY and CDR2 SMNVEV (reference sequence). The CDR3 spans 15 residues. Between the trimmed V and J ends, which lost 3 bases and 6 bases, there was a span of 14 bases. The CDR3 spells CASSFFLNRPGELFF. The CDR3, as DNA: TGTGCCAGCAGTTTTTTTCTAAATCGTCCCGGGGAGCTGTTTTTT.

This clone was seen only once. This chain uses TRBV6-5 with TRBJ1-2; possible D gene TRBD1, 6 bases. Germline V lookup: CDR1 MNHEY, CDR2 SVGAGI. V gave up 10 bases and J gave up 8 bases, with 23 bases separating them. The CDR3 spans 14 residues. The CDR3 reads CATRDGTNLGGYTF. The CDR3, as DNA: TGTGCCACCCGAGACGGGACAAATTTGGGGGGCTACACCTTC.

The chain employs TRBV7-9 and TRBJ2-7; TRBD1 is a possible D gene (6 bases). Germline CDR1 is SEHNR and CDR2 is FQNEAQ (reference sequence). The CDR3 is 15 amino acids. V was cut by 0 bases and J by 3 bases, with 12 bases left in between. The CDR3 DNA reads as TGTGCCAGCAGCTTAGCGGGGAAAGGGGGCTACGAGCAGTACTTC. It codes for CASSLAGKGGYEQYF.

The chain joins TRBV14 to TRBJ1-1, with 7 positions matching TRBD1. CDR1 and CDR2 from the germline V gene are SGHDN and FVKESK. The CDR3 is 18 amino acids. Unmatched junction bases numbered 14, after V lost 4 bases and J lost 0 bases. CDR3 sequence: CASSPETGLRIVNTEAFF. The CDR3 DNA reads TGTGCCAGCAGCCCCGAGACAGGGCTCAGGATAGTGAACACTGAAGCTTTCTTT.

The chain carries TRBV27 and TRBJ1-1; D gene unclear. CDR3 size: 15 residues. V lost 3 bases to trimming and J lost 1 base, with 12 bases between them. CDR1 is MNHEY and CDR2 is SMNVEV in the germline V gene (reference sequence). The CDR3 loop reads CASSFDSRGNTEAFF. DNA for the CDR3: TGTGCCAGCAGTTTTGACTCCCGGGGGAACACTGAAGCTTTCTTT.

This clone was seen a single time. CDR3 DNA: TGTGCCAGCAGACCGCCTCCGAGACTAGCGGGAGGAAGGGGCAATGAGCAGTTCTTC. Translation: CASRPPPRLAGGRGNEQFF. The chain joins TRBV2 to TRBJ2-1; 13 nucleotides agree with TRBD2. The CDR3 contains 19 residues. V shed 6 bases and J 6 bases; nucleotides not matched to a gene: 17. The germline gives CDR1 SNHLY, CDR2 FYNNEI.